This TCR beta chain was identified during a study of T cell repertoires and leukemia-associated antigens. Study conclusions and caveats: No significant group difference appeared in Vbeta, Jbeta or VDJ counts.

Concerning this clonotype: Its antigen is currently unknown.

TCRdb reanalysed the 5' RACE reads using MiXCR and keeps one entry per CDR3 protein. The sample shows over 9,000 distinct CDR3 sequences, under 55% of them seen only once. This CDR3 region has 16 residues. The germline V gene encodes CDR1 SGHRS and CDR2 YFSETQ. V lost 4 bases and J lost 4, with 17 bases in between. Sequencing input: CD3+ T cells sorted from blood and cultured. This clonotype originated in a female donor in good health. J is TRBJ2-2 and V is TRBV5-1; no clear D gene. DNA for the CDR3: TGCGCCAGCAGCGGCACCGAGGCACCGAGCACCGGGGAGCTGTTTTTT. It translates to CASSGTEAPSTGELFF.